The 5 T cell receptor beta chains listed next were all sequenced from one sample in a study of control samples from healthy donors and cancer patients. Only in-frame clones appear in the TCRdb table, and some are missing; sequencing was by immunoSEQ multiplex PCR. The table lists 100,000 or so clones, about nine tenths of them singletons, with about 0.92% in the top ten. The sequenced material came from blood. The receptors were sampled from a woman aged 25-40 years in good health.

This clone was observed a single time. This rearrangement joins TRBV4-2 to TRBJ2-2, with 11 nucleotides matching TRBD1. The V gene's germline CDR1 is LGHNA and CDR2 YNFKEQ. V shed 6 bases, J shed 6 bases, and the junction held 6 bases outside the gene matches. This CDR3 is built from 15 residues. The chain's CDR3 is CASRPGQGVSGELFF. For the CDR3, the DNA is TGTGCCAGCAGGCCGGGACAGGGGGTTTCCGGGGAGCTGTTTTTT.

The CDR3 spells CASSQELQAANYGYTF. The CDR3 DNA is TGTGCCAGCAGCCAGGAACTACAGGCAGCTAACTATGGCTACACCTTC. This chain uses TRBV5-4 with TRBJ1-2, with a tentative D call TRBD1 (5 bases). The germline V gene encodes CDR1 SGHNT and CDR2 YYREEE (reference sequence). V dropped 4 bases and J dropped 0 bases, with 16 bases sitting between them. The CDR3 spans 16 residues.

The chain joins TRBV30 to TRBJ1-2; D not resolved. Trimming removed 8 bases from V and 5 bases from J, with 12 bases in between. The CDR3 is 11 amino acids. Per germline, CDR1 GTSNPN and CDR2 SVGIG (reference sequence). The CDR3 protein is CASGRQYGYTF. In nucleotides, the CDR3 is TGTGCCAGTGGGCGGCAGTATGGCTACACCTTC.

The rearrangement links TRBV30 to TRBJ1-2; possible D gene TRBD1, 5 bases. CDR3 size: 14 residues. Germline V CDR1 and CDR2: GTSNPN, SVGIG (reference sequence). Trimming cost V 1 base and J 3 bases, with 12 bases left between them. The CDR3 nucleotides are TGTGCCTGGAGTGAGGGGCAGGGTCACTATGGCTACACCTTC. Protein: CAWSEGQGHYGYTF.

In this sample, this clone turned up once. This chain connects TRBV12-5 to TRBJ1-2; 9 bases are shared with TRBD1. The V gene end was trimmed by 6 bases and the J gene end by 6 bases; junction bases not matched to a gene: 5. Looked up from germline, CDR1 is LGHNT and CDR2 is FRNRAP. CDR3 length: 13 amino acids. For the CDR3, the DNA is TGTGCTAGTGGGGCCGGGACAGGGAATGGCTACACCTTC. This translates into CASGAGTGNGYTF. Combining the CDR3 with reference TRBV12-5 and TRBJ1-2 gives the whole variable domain DARVTQTPRHKVTEMGQEVTMRCQPILGHNTVFWYRQTMMQGLELLAYFRNRAPLDDSGMPKDRFSAEMPDATLATLKIQPSEPRDSAVYFCASGAGTGNGYTFGSGTRLTVV.